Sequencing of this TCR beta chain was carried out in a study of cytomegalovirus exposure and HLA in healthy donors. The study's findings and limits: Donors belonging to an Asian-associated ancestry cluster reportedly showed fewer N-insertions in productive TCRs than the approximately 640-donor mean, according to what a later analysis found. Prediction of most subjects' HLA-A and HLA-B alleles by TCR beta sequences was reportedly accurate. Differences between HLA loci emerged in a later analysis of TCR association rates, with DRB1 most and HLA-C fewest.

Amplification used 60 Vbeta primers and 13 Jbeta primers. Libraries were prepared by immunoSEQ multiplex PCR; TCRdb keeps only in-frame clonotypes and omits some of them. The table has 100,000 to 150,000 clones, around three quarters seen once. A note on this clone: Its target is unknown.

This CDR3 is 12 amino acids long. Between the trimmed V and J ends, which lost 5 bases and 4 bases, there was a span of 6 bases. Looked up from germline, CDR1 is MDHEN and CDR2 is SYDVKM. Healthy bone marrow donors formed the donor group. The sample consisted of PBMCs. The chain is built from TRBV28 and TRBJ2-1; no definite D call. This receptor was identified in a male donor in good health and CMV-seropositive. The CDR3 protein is CASSPQYNEQFF. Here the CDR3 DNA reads TGTGCCAGCAGTCCCCAATACAATGAGCAGTTCTTC.